The 21 T cell receptor beta chains below were found in one sample sequenced in a study of CD8 T cells in ankylosing spondylitis. Study-level points and caveats: Seemingly characteristic of ankylosing spondylitis blood was a TCR beta motif consisting of about 8 highly homologous variants.

TCRdb independently ran MiXCR on the 5' RACE reads; one entry per CDR3 protein. The profile shows 700,000 to 1,000,000 distinct CDR3 sequences, 12% of them singletons. These receptors' antigens are unknown. Material for sequencing was blood, either unsorted or a sorted T cell fraction (not recorded which). The source of these receptors is a male donor with ankylosing spondylitis.

This clonotype turned up a few times. V gene TRBV20-1 combines with J gene TRBJ2-1; 9 bases fit TRBD1. With 6 bases clipped from V and 9 bases from J, the junction kept 15 bases outside the gene matches. CDR3 size: 15 residues. Germline CDR1 reads DFQATT; CDR2 reads SNEGSKA (reference sequence). CDR3 coding DNA: TGCAGTGCGTCTAAGGGGACAGGGAATAGTGGTGAGCAGTTCTTC. It is translated as CSASKGTGNSGEQFF.

Many counts were recorded for this clonotype. The chain combines TRBV20-1 with TRBJ2-3, with 7 nucleotides matching TRBD2. Germline V gives CDR1 DFQATT, CDR2 SNEGSKA (reference sequence). The CDR3 contains 15 residues. The trim removed 6 bases at V and 5 bases at J, leaving 14 bases unmatched. The chain's CDR3 is CSATRLAGMGDTQYF. The CDR3 DNA follows: TGCAGTGCAACCCGACTAGCCGGAATGGGAGATACGCAGTATTTT.

This clonotype was observed a handful of times. The V gene is TRBV5-5, the J gene TRBJ2-3, with 9 bases aligning to TRBD2. This CDR3 has 18 amino acids. CDR1 and CDR2 (germline): SGHKS, YYEKEE (reference sequence). V was clipped by 3 bases and J by 4 bases; unmatched bases: 15. The DNA of the CDR3 is TGTGCCAGCAGCTCTTCTGCGCTAGCGGGAAAGTACCCAGATACGCAGTATTTT. This encodes CASSSSALAGKYPDTQYF.

The V and J genes are TRBV20-1 and TRBJ1-4; TRBD1 matches at 9 bases. The V and J ends lost 7 bases and 3 bases, in that order; junction bases with no gene match: 3. CDR1 is DFQATT and CDR2 is SNEGSKA in the germline V gene (reference sequence). The length of the CDR3 is 13 residues. The CDR3 coding sequence is TGCAGTGGGCGGACAGGGGCTAATGAAAAACTGTTTTTT. This sequence encodes CSGRTGANEKLFF.

This clonotype was picked up many times. The chain links TRBV6-5 to TRBJ2-3; possibly TRBD2 for D (6 bases). V lost 5 bases to trimming and J lost 5 bases, with 8 bases between them. This CDR3 contains 12 residues. The germline V gene encodes CDR1 MNHEY and CDR2 SVGAGI. CDR3 loop: CASSPAGDTQYF. CDR3 DNA: TGTGCCAGCAGTCCAGCGGGAGATACGCAGTATTTT.

This clonotype has only a few counts. Relative to the germline gene, one junction end is altered; a read error may explain this. This sequence joins TRBV7-7 and TRBJ2-1; TRBD1 is a possible D gene (6 bases). CDR1 is SSHAT, CDR2 FNYEAQ, per germline (reference sequence). This CDR3 region has 15 residues. For the CDR3, the DNA is TGTGCTAGCAGCTTAGAACAGGGAGAGTACAATGAGCAGTTCTTC. This translates into CASSLEQGEYNEQFF.

The genes are TRBV5-6 and TRBJ2-5, with D possibly called TRBD1 or TRBD2 (5 bases each). The V and J ends lost 5 bases and 7 bases respectively, with 24 bases between them. Germline CDR1 is SGHDT and CDR2 is YYEEEE. The CDR3 spans 16 residues. CDR3: CASRLAGTVPPGTQYF. For the CDR3, the DNA is TGTGCCAGCAGACTGGCAGGGACGGTCCCCCCAGGGACCCAGTACTTC.

The V gene is TRBV20-1, the J gene TRBJ2-3; 7 positions match TRBD2. The V gene end was trimmed by 5 bases and the J gene end by 3 bases; junction bases not matched to a gene: 8. CDR1 and CDR2 from the germline V gene are DFQATT and SNEGSKA (reference sequence). The CDR3 consists of 14 residues. The chain's CDR3 is CSAGGRRGTDTQYF. Written as DNA, the CDR3 is TGCAGTGCTGGGGGACGGCGGGGGACAGATACGCAGTATTTT.

In its sample, this clonotype was seen many times. This rearrangement joins TRBV20-1 to TRBJ2-3, with D perhaps TRBD1 (6 bases). In germline, CDR1 is DFQATT, CDR2 SNEGSKA (reference sequence). The CDR3 sequence is 16 residues long. V was trimmed by 2 bases and J by 1 base, leaving 16 bases between them. The DNA of the CDR3 is TGCAGTGCTAGATCACTCCCAGGGGAACGCACAGATACGCAGTATTTT. This translates into CSARSLPGERTDTQYF.

This clonotype has a handful of counts. This chain joins TRBV20-1 and TRBJ1-2; 10 bases are shared with TRBD1. The germline gives CDR1 DFQATT, CDR2 SNEGSKA (reference sequence). The CDR3 consists of 12 residues. The V gene end was trimmed by 5 bases and the J gene end by 8 bases; junction bases not matched to a gene: 5. The chain's CDR3 is CSAGDRGTGYTF. CDR3 in DNA: TGCAGTGCTGGGGACAGGGGCACCGGCTACACCTTC.

This clonotype was detected a few times. The CDR3 bases are TGCAGTGCTACCGGAAACAAACAGGGGACGAGCTCCTACAATGAGCAGTTCTTC. Amino acid sequence: CSATGNKQGTSSYNEQFF. V is TRBV20-1 and J is TRBJ2-1; TRBD1 matches 7 bases. CDR3 size: 18 residues. Germline CDR1 DFQATT, CDR2 SNEGSKA (reference sequence). V gave up 4 bases and J gave up 0 bases; unmatched junction bases: 15.

The chain is built from TRBV12-3 or TRBV12-4 and TRBJ2-3; tentative D call: TRBD1 (5 bases). The length of the CDR3 is 12 residues. The V end lost 3 bases, the J end lost 15 bases, and 16 bases lay between the germline ends. Here the CDR3 DNA reads TGTGCCAGCAGTTTGGGGCCGCCCGCCGTATATTTT. This codes for CASSLGPPAVYF.

This chain connects TRBV30 to TRBJ1-2; D unclear. Deletions cut 2 bases from V and 2 bases from J, with 9 bases between. Germline V gives CDR1 GTSNPN, CDR2 SVGIG (reference sequence). The CDR3 is made up of 13 amino acids. CDR3 in amino acids: CAWSLGSNYGYTF. CDR3 nucleotide sequence: TGTGCCTGGAGTCTGGGTTCCAACTATGGCTACACCTTC.

V and J are TRBV5-1 and TRBJ2-7; maybe TRBD1 (5 bases). This CDR3 has 13 amino acids. From germline, CDR1 is SGHRS and CDR2 YFSETQ. Trimming pared 4 bases from V and 3 bases from J, leaving 11 bases between. As DNA, the CDR3 is TGCGCCAGCAGCCCCGACAGCGACTACGAGCAGTACTTC. Encoded protein: CASSPDSDYEQYF.

The chain combines TRBV2 with TRBJ2-7; D uncertain. The V gene lost 1 base and the J gene lost 5 bases, with 9 bases spanning the gap. Germline CDR1 SNHLY, CDR2 FYNNEI. This CDR3 has 13 amino acids. The CDR3 bases are TGTGCCAGCAGTGAAGGTAGTACGGACGAGCAGTACTTC. Protein: CASSEGSTDEQYF.

This clonotype showed up just a few times. The gene calls are TRBV7-2 and TRBJ2-7, with 9 bases that match TRBD1. After removal of 5 bases from V and 6 bases from J, the junction contained 11 bases not matched to a gene. Per the germline V gene, CDR1 is SGHTA and CDR2 is FQGNSA. This CDR3 spans 15 amino acids. The CDR3 sequence: CASSQHGDRAREQYF. Here the CDR3 DNA reads TGTGCCAGCAGCCAACACGGGGACAGGGCACGCGAGCAGTACTTC.

The rearrangement uses TRBV29-1 and TRBJ2-7, with 7 bases aligning to TRBD1. J was trimmed by 0 bases and V by 6 bases; bases with no gene match: 5. Germline CDR1 and CDR2: SQVTM and ANQGSEA. The CDR3 extends over 13 amino acids. The CDR3 DNA follows: TGCAGCGTGTACAGGGGAAACTCCTACGAGCAGTACTTC. It codes for CSVYRGNSYEQYF.

This clonotype was counted only a few times. The J gene is TRBJ2-3, the V gene TRBV7-3; unclear D gene. Germline lookup yields CDR1 SGHTA and CDR2 FQGTGA. Trimming left V 4 bases short and J 2 bases short, with 13 bases between. CDR3 length: 15 amino acids. CDR3 sequence reads: CASSSRPISTDTQYF. The CDR3 DNA is TGTGCCAGCAGCTCCCGACCCATCTCCACAGATACGCAGTATTTT.

This chain joins TRBV20-1 and TRBJ2-1; D not resolved. The CDR3 loop spans 11 amino acids. Trimming shortened V by 0 bases and J by 6 bases, and 3 bases separated the two germline ends. Per germline, CDR1 DFQATT and CDR2 SNEGSKA (reference sequence). CDR3 sequence: CSAREGNEQFF. In DNA form, the CDR3 reads TGCAGTGCTAGAGAGGGCAATGAGCAGTTCTTC.

This clonotype has ten or more counts. The rearrangement joins TRBV7-2 to TRBJ2-1; TRBD2 matches at 7 bases. The CDR3 length is 17 residues. Trimming removed 5 bases from V and 0 bases from J; junction bases left unmatched: 10. Looked up from germline, CDR1 is SGHTA and CDR2 is FQGNSA. The CDR3 loop is CASSPSSGGPSYNEQFF. As DNA, the CDR3 is TGTGCCAGCAGCCCATCTAGCGGCGGGCCCTCCTACAATGAGCAGTTCTTC.

In this sample, this clonotype turned up a few times. This sequence joins TRBV29-1 and TRBJ1-4; no definite D call. The CDR3 loop spans 13 amino acids. Germline CDR1 SQVTM, CDR2 ANQGSEA. Trimming removed 5 bases from V and 7 bases from J, with 14 bases in between. For the CDR3, the DNA is TGCAGCGTTCGACATGACGCGGGTGAAAAACTGTTTTTT. Residues: CSVRHDAGEKLFF.